A selection of T cell receptor beta chains follows, all from one sample in a study of radiotherapy plus CTLA-4 blockade in lung cancer. Profiling relied on immunoSEQ multiplex PCR, and the TCRdb table lists in-frame clones only, not all of them. The repertoire consists of about 51,000 clones, with 79% occurring once and the leading ten covering around 7.9%. The sample was peripheral blood, taken from a patient treated with radiotherapy plus ipilimumab. Receptors originate from a human donor with non-small cell lung cancer who had a complete response to radiotherapy plus ipilimumab. The conserved cysteine and the conserved F or W are not part of the CDR3 here. The D gene is left open where the match is weak. Expanded clones are given a class, and other clones once, few, many or no size at all.

d_call clone_size j_call v_call cdr3_aa
TRBD2 - TRBJ2-3 TRBV7-9 ASSSPRIRTSGHTDTQY
- - TRBJ2-3 TRBV28 ASSLSGRGTDTQY
TRBD1 medium-sized TRBJ2-1 TRBV6-5 ASSYSAGGLF
- - TRBJ1-2 TRBV11-3 ASSTTQQGNYGYT
- - TRBJ1-1 TRBV30 AWTRLNTEAF
- - TRBJ2-4 TRBV15 ATSIWASTKNIQY
- - TRBJ2-3 TRBV2 ASKLFLSTDTQY
TRBD1 - TRBJ2-5 TRBV6-1 ASSDRDREIQTQY
- few TRBJ1-2 TRBV7-9 ASSPSDSYGYT
TRBD1 few TRBJ1-3 TRBV19 ATGDRTISGNTIY
- - TRBJ1-1 TRBV20-1 SAHRVPEAF
- - TRBJ2-3 TRBV30 AWTSLEQSFTDTQY
- - TRBJ2-7 TRBV5-4 ASSLGGPGSYEQY
- few TRBJ2-3 TRBV4-3 ASSQGSGERPTDTQY
- - TRBJ2-5 TRBV6-5 ASTSTGGETQY
TRBD2 - TRBJ2-3 TRBV10-1 ASSGLAGVDTQY
TRBD1 - TRBJ1-2 TRBV5-1 ASSLGTGKDYGYT
TRBD1 - TRBJ1-4 TRBV5-1 ASSLSGQGKLF
- - TRBJ1-5 TRBV7-8 ASSLGEDNQPQH
- once TRBJ2-3 TRBV6-1 ASTSKSGTDTQY
- - TRBJ2-5 TRBV9 ASSVGVGETQY
- - TRBJ1-2 TRBV6-6 ASSSGFNYGYT
- - TRBJ1-1 TRBV2 ASRAGATEAF
TRBD2 once TRBJ2-5 TRBV19 ASTKGRGGQETQY
TRBD1 - TRBJ2-3 TRBV7-6 ASSPGQGSDTQY
- - TRBJ1-1 TRBV28 ASSSAGGGWDTEAF
TRBD2 - TRBJ2-7 TRBV4-3 ASSTRTGGYEQY
TRBD1 - TRBJ1-6 TRBV2 ASTLRVGQTNSPLH
- - TRBJ1-1 TRBV2 ASRRGSRDTEAF
- - TRBJ2-1 TRBV15 ATSLGHRDNEQF
- - TRBJ1-2 TRBV5-3 ARSLIALQRDYGYT
- - TRBJ1-3 TRBV30 ALADSGNTIY
TRBD1 - TRBJ1-1 TRBV18 ASSGTGWRTEAF
TRBD1 - TRBJ1-3 TRBV4-3 ASSQRETGSSGNTIY
- - TRBJ1-1 TRBV4-1 ASSLQMNTEAF
TRBD1 - TRBJ1-2 TRBV7-9 ASSLAWGQGADYGYT
- - TRBJ1-1 TRBV25-1 ASRRGWGDTEAF
- - TRBJ2-2 TRBV5-1 ASSPSGQNTGELF
- - TRBJ2-5 TRBV9 ASSVGGEQETQY
- - TRBJ1-1 TRBV15 ATSRDLGLNTEAF
- - TRBJ2-1 TRBV18 ASSPNSNEQF